The clone carrying this T cell receptor (beta chain) was seen once. Antigen: not known. This entry comes from a study of PD-1 blockade in mismatch repair-deficient tumors. The CDR3 consists of 15 residues. Germline V gives CDR1 LNHNV, CDR2 YYDKDF (reference sequence). Germline trimming cut 6 bases from V and 4 bases from J; bases unmatched to any gene: 12. The assay was immunoSEQ multiplex PCR, and TCRdb's table has in-frame clones only and misses some. The table records under 95,000 clones, approximately 84% of them present only once. A few pembrolizumab responders had their TCRs sequenced. Regarding the study as a whole: Tumor-resident clones, often absent from pretreatment blood, expanded after pembrolizumab and then contracted.

This chain links TRBV15 with TRBJ2-7; 7 positions match TRBD1. The clonotype was recovered from an adult with mismatch repair-deficient cancer. Material: peripheral blood, obtained 12 weeks after starting pembrolizumab. Here the CDR3 reads CATSANRGGLYEQYF. The CDR3 nucleotides read TGTGCCACCAGTGCTAACAGGGGTGGGTTGTACGAGCAGTACTTC. Based on the CDR3 plus reference TRBV15 and TRBJ2-7, the full variable domain is DAMVIQNPRYQVTQFGKPVTLSCSQTLNHNVMYWYQQKSSQAPKLLFHYYDKDFNNEADTPDNFQSRRPNTSFCFLDIRSPGLGDTAMYLCATSANRGGLYEQYFGPGTRLTVT.